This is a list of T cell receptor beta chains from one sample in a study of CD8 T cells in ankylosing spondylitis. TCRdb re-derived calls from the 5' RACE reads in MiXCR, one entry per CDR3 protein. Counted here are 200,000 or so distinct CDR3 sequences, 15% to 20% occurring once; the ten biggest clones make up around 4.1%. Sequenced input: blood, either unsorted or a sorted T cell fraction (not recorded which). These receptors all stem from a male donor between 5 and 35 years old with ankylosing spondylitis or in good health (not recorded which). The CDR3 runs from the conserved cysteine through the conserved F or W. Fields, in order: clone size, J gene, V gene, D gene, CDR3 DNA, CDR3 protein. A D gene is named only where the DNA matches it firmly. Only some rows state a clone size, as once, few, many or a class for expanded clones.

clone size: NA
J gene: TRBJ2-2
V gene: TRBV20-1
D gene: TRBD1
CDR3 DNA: TGCAGTGCTAGGGAGACAGGGGGCACCGGGGAGCTGTTTTTT
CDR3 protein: CSARETGGTGELFF

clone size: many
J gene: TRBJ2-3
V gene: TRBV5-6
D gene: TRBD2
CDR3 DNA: TGTGCCAGCAGCCCGAGCGGGAGGGCCGGAGATACGCAGTATTTT
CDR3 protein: CASSPSGRAGDTQYF

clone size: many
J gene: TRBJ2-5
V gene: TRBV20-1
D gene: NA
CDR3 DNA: TGCAGTTCAGTTCTCGGGACACAAGAGACCCAGTACTTC
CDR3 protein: CSSVLGTQETQYF

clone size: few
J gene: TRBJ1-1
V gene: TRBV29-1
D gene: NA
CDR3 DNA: TGCAGCGTTGATTGGGGGCGAGGAGCTTTCTTT
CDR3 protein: CSVDWGRGAFF

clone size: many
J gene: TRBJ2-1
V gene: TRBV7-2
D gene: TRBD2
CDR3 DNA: TGTGCCAGCAGGACGGGACTAGCGGGAACGGGTGAGCAGTTCTTC
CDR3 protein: CASRTGLAGTGEQFF

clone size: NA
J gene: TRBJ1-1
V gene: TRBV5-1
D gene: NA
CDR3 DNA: TGCGCCAGCAGCTTGGACCTGGGCACTGAAGCTTTCTTT
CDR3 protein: CASSLDLGTEAFF

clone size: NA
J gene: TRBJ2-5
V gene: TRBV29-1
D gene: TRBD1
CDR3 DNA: TGCAGCGCTCAGGGGGCTTTCCAAGAGACCCAGTACTTC
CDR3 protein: CSAQGAFQETQYF

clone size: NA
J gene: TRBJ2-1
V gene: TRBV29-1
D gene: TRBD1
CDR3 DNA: TGCAGCGGCCGCAGGGACAGGGGAGTCTCCTACAATGAGCAGTTCTTC
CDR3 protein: CSGRRDRGVSYNEQFF

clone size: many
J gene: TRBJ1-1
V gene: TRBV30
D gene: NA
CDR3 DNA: TGTGCTCTAAGGGACAACGGAAAGCTGGGTGCTTTCTTT
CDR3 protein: CALRDNGKLGAFF

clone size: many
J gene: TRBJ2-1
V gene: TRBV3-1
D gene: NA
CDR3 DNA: TGTGCCAGCAGCCCATCCGGGACTCCTCTACGCCATGAGCAGTTCTTC
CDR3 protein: CASSPSGTPLRHEQFF

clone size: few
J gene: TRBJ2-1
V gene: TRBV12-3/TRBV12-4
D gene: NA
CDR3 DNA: TGTGCCAGCAGCGCTTACCCTTACAATGAGCAGTTCTTC
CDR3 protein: CASSAYPYNEQFF

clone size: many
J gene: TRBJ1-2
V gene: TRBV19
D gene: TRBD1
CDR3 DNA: TGTGCCAGTAGTATAGATCTCTCCGGGACAGGGCACTATGGCTACACCTTC
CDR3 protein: CASSIDLSGTGHYGYTF

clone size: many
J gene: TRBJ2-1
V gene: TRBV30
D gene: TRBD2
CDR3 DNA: TGTGCCTGGAGTCTAGCGGGAGACAATGAGCAGTTCTTC
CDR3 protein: CAWSLAGDNEQFF

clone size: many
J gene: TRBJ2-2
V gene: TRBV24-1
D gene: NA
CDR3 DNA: TGTGCCACCCGTGGGACCACAGGGAAAACCGGGGAGCTGTTTTTT
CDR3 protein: CATRGTTGKTGELFF

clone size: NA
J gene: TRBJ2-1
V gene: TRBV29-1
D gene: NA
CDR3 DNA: TGCAGCGTTGAAGAAACCGGGACTTATGGCGATGAGCAGTTCTTC
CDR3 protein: CSVEETGTYGDEQFF

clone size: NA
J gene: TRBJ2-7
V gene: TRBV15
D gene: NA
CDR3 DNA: TGTGCCACCAGCAGAGTATTTGGACAGTCCTCCTACGAGCAGTACTTC
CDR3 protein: CATSRVFGQSSYEQYF

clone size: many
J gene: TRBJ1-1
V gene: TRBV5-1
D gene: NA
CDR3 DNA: TGCGCCAGCAGCTATAATACAGGGAAGGACACTGAAGCTTTCTTT
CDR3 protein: CASSYNTGKDTEAFF

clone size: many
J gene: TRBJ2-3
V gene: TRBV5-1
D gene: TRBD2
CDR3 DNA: TGCGCCAGCATGACTAGCGGGAGGGCCATAGATACGCAGTATTTT
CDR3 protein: CASMTSGRAIDTQYF

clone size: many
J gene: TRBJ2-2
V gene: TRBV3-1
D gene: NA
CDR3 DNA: TGTGCCAGCAGCCAACAGGGGTCAAACACCGGGGAGCTGTTTTTT
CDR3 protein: CASSQQGSNTGELFF

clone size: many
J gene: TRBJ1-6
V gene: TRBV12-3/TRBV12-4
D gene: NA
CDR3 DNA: TGTGCCAGCAGTCAATCGTCAGGGAATTCACCCCTCCACTTT
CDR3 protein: CASSQSSGNSPLHF

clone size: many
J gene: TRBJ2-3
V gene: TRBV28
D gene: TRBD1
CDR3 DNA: TGTGCCAGCAGTTTAACCGGGACAGGGGGCCCGTATTTT
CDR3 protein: CASSLTGTGGPYF

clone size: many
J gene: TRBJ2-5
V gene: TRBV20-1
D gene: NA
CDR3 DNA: TGCAGTGCTAGAGAGGCAGGTGGGGGCTGGGAGACCCAGTACTTC
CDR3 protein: CSAREAGGGWETQYF

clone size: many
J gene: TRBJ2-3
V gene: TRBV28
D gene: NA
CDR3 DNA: TGTGCCAGCAGTCTGAGGGACCTCCGGGATACGCAGTATTTT
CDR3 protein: CASSLRDLRDTQYF

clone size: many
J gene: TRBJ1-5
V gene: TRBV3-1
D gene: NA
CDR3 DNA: TGTGCCAGCAGCCAAGGGGGGTCGGGTAGCAATCAGCCCCAGCATTTT
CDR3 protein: CASSQGGSGSNQPQHF

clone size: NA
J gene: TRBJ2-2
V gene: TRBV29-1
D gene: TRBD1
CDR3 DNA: TGCAGCGGCAGACAGGGGGCGGGGACCGGGGAGCTGTTTTTT
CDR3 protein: CSGRQGAGTGELFF

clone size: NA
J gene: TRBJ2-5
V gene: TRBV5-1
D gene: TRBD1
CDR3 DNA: TGCGCCAGCAGCTTGCACTTCGACAGGGTCCAAGAGACCCAGTACTTC
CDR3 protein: CASSLHFDRVQETQYF

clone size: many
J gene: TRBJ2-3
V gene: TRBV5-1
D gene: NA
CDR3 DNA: TGCGCCAGCAGCCCCCACCAACCCGAAGATACGCAGTATTTT
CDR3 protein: CASSPHQPEDTQYF

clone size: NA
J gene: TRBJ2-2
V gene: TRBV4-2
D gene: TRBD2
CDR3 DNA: TGTGCCAGCAGCCTAGAGACTAGCGGGAAGACCTCGAACACCGGGGAGCTGTTTTTT
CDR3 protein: CASSLETSGKTSNTGELFF

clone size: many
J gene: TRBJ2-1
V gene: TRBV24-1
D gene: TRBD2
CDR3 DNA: TGTGCCACCAGTGACCCCGGGACTAGCGGGAGGTCCCTGAGCTCCTACAATGAGCAGTTCTTC
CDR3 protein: CATSDPGTSGRSLSSYNEQFF

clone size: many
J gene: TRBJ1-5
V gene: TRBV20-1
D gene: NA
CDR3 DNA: TGCAGTGCTAGAGAAGGGGGGCGGGGAAGCAATCAGCCCCAGCATTTT
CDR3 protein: CSAREGGRGSNQPQHF

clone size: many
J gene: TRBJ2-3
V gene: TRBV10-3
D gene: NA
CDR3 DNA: TGTGCCATCAGTCCTCCCCTGGCTATTAGCGGCGGCACAGATACGCAGTATTTT
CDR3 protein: CAISPPLAISGGTDTQYF

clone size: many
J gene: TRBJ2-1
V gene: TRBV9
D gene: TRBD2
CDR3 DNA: TGTGCCAGCAGCGTAGTCGGGACTAGCCTGTTCTTC
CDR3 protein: CASSVVGTSLFF

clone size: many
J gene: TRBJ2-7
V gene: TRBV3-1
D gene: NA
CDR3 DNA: TGTGCCAGCAGCCAATTAGCCTACGAGCAGTACTTC
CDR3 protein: CASSQLAYEQYF

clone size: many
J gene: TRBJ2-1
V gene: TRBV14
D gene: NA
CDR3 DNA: TGTGCCAGCAGCCAATATGACGGTTACAATGAGCAGTTCTTC
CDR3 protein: CASSQYDGYNEQFF

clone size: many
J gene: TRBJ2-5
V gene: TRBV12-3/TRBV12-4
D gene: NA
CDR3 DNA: TGTGCCAGCAGTTTTAGCACGGGAGCAGCGGAGACCCAGTACTTC
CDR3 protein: CASSFSTGAAETQYF

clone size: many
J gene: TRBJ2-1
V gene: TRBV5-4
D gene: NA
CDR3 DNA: TGTGCCAGCAGGATCAACAGAGACAATGAGCAGTTCTTC
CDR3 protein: CASRINRDNEQFF

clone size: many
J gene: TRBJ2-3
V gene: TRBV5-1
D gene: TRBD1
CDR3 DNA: TGCGCCAGCAGCTTGGCCGGGCAGGGGGCAACAGATACGCAGTATTTT
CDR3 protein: CASSLAGQGATDTQYF

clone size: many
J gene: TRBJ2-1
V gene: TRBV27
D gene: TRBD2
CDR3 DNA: TGTGCCAGCAGTTCCACGTACGAAGTAGCGGGAGGGCCGAATGAGCAGTTCTTC
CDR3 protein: CASSSTYEVAGGPNEQFF

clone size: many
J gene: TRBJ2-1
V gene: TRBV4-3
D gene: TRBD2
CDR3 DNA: TGCGCCAGCAGCCCAGCGGGAGTTGGTGAGCAGTTCTTC
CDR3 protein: CASSPAGVGEQFF

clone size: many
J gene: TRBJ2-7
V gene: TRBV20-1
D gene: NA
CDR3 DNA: TGCAGTGCTCCAAAGGGGGTCTACGAGCAGTACTTC
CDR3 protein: CSAPKGVYEQYF

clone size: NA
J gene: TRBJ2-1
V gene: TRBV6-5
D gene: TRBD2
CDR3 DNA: TGTGCCAGCAGCTACGGGACTAGCGGGAGCAATGAGCAGTTCTTC
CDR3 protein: CASSYGTSGSNEQFF

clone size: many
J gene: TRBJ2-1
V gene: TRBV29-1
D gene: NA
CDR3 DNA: TGCAGCGTCCTACCGTTCGACAGGGAGCAGTTCTTC
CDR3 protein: CSVLPFDREQFF

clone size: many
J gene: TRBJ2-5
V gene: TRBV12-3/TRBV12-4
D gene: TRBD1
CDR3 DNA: TGTGCCAGCAGCCTCGACAGGGGATTTCAAGAGACCCAGTACTTC
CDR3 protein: CASSLDRGFQETQYF

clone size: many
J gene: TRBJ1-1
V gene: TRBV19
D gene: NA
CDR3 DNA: TGTGCCAGTATGGGGTGGGCTGAAGCTTTCTTT
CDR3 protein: CASMGWAEAFF

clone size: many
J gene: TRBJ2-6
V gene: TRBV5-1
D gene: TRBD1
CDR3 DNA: TGCGCCAGCAGCTCCCTGACAGGGGGCCACTCTGGGGCCAACGTCCTGACTTTC
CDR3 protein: CASSSLTGGHSGANVLTF